The 26 T cell receptor beta chains below all came from one sample that was sequenced in a study of blood T cell repertoires in COVID-19. Clones were sequenced by immunoSEQ multiplex PCR, and TCRdb holds only the in-frame ones, with some missing. The table shows under 250,000 clones, with approximately 80% occurring only once. The sample taken for sequencing was PBMCs or T cells enriched from blood (not recorded which). These receptor sequences come from a man between 25 and 39 years old with acute COVID-19.

The CDR3 region has the DNA TGCAGTGCCAAAAGTCGGGGCGAGCAGTACTTC. Amino acids: CSAKSRGEQYF. The chain recombines TRBV20-1 with TRBJ2-7; D might be TRBD2 (5 bases). The V gene's germline CDR1 is DFQATT and CDR2 SNEGSKA (reference sequence). V was pared by 6 bases and J by 6 bases, with 12 bases between. The CDR3 is made up of 11 amino acids.

This clone was picked up one time. The CDR3 DNA sequence: TGTGCCAGCACTCAAGGGAGGGATGGCTACACCTTC. Protein product: CASTQGRDGYTF. The chain carries TRBV6-5 and TRBJ1-2; D not certain. The CDR3 covers 12 residues. Germline assignment: CDR1 MNHEY and CDR2 SVGAGI. Deletions cut 7 bases from V and 6 bases from J, with 12 bases between.

The chain joins TRBV19 to TRBJ2-7, with 10 bases fitting TRBD1. The CDR3 loop spans 16 amino acids. With V trimmed by 9 bases and J by 6 bases, 17 bases remained unmatched. The germline CDR1 and CDR2 sequences are LNHDA and SQIVND (reference sequence). The CDR3 nucleotides read TGTGCCAGCCGAGGGACAGGGGAGAAGGGACCCGCCGAGCAGTACTTC. Its translation: CASRGTGEKGPAEQYF.

V and J are TRBV6-1 and TRBJ1-1; TRBD1 is a possible D gene (6 bases). Trimming shortened V by 2 bases and J by 11 bases, and 24 bases separated the two germline ends. This CDR3 comprises 16 residues. Germline V gene data show CDR1 as MNHNS and CDR2 as SASEGT. This chain's CDR3 is CASSEMLGGYRERAFF. The CDR3 nucleotides read TGTGCCAGCAGTGAAATGTTGGGGGGGTACAGGGAGCGGGCTTTCTTT.

The CDR3 sequence is CASSLDRDTGELFF. In nucleotides, the CDR3 is TGCGCCAGCAGCTTAGACCGGGACACCGGGGAGCTGTTTTTT. The chain links TRBV5-1 to TRBJ2-2; D unresolved. Looked up from germline, CDR1 is SGHRS and CDR2 is YFSETQ. The CDR3 runs to 14 residues. V gave up 2 bases and J gave up 3 bases, with 8 bases separating them.

The chain has TRBV7-3 and TRBJ2-7, with D possibly matching TRBD1 (6 bases). This CDR3 spans 12 amino acids. The V and J ends lost 8 bases and 5 bases respectively, with 13 bases between them. The germline V gene encodes CDR1 SGHTA and CDR2 FQGTGA. The CDR3 DNA follows: TGTGCCAGCGGGCCGACAGGAAACGAGCAGTACTTC. This sequence encodes CASGPTGNEQYF.

CDR3 region: CARSFGTGVPGYTF. The CDR3, as DNA: TGTGCCAGAAGCTTTGGGACAGGGGTACCCGGCTACACCTTC. The chain has TRBV5-3 and TRBJ1-2, with 10 bases identical to TRBD1. Being an ORF, TRBV5-3 has a function that is uncertain. V was clipped by 2 bases and J by 8 bases; unmatched bases: 6. CDR3 length equals 14 residues.

The CDR3 bases are TGTGCCATCAGTGAGACGGGCGGTTCAGGGAACTATGGCTACACCTTC. Translating gives CAISETGGSGNYGYTF. This chain connects TRBV10-3 to TRBJ1-2, with D perhaps TRBD1 (5 bases). The CDR3 runs to 16 residues. The ends were cut back, 2 bases at V and 2 bases at J, with 15 bases in the middle. Germline V lookup: CDR1 ENHRY, CDR2 SYGVKD.

The CDR3 spells CANGQGNSPLHF. CDR3 nucleotide sequence: TGTGCCAACGGACAGGGTAATTCACCCCTCCACTTT. V usage is TRBV6-5 and J usage is TRBJ1-6; 8 positions agree with TRBD1. CDR3 length: 12 residues. Germline assignment: CDR1 MNHEY and CDR2 SVGAGI. The trim removed 10 bases at V and 6 bases at J, leaving 2 bases unmatched.

The rearrangement links TRBV28 to TRBJ1-5, with no clear D. Germline V gene sequence: CDR1 MDHEN, CDR2 SYDVKM. Trimming took off 1 base at V and 4 bases at J, with 11 bases between the two ends. The CDR3 has 15 residues. In nucleotides, the CDR3 is TGTGCCAGCAGTTTATTTCGGTTTCGGAATCAGCCCCAGCATTTT. This encodes CASSLFRFRNQPQHF.

The chain joins TRBV5-1 to TRBJ2-7, with 8 bases matching TRBD2. Trimming cost V 4 bases and J 6 bases; bases outside gene matches: 12. Germline CDR1 is SGHRS and CDR2 is YFSETQ. The CDR3 loop spans 15 amino acids. This chain's CDR3 is CASSRSGTREGEQYF. In DNA, the CDR3 is TGCGCCAGCAGCCGATCCGGGACTAGGGAAGGCGAGCAGTACTTC.

The chain links TRBV21-1 to TRBJ1-4; the listed D gene, TRBD1, was not tested against the DNA. TRBV21-1 is assigned pseudogene status. The CDR3 loop spans 14 amino acids. The CDR3 DNA follows: TGTGCCAGCAGGAGAGGGACAGTTAATGAAAAACTGTTTTTT. Its protein product is CASRRGTVNEKLFF.

The chain combines TRBV7-9 with TRBJ1-2; D call uncertain. There are 10 residues in the CDR3. Germline CDR1 is SEHNR and CDR2 is FQNEAQ (reference sequence). V was shortened by 5 bases and J by 5 bases, with 3 bases between the two germline ends. The CDR3 reads CASSQYGYTF. CDR3 coding DNA: TGTGCCAGCAGCCAATATGGCTACACCTTC.

CDR3 bases: TGTGCCAGCAGCACCCGGACAGGAACTGGAAACACCATATATTTT. Translation gives CASSTRTGTGNTIYF. The V gene is TRBV21-1, the J gene TRBJ1-3; TRBD1, as called in the table, went unchecked against the DNA. TRBV21-1 constitutes a pseudogene. This CDR3 comprises 15 residues.

The chain employs TRBV3-1 (or the pseudogene TRBV3-2) and TRBJ2-7; D is unresolved. The germline CDR1 and CDR2 sequences are LGHDT and YNNKEL (reference sequence). CDR3 size: 11 residues. The V end lost 2 bases, the J end lost 6 bases, and 5 bases lay between the germline ends. In DNA form, the CDR3 reads TGTGCCAGCAGCCAACAGTCCGAGCAGTACTTC. It translates to CASSQQSEQYF.

This chain connects TRBV14 to TRBJ2-2; no reliable D call. Germline CDR1 SGHDN, CDR2 FVKESK. Trimming took off 4 bases at V and 6 bases at J, with 12 bases between the two ends. The CDR3 extends over 14 amino acids. CDR3 coding DNA: TGTGCCAGCAGCCCCCAGGCCCTGGCCGGGGAGCTGTTTTTT. As protein: CASSPQALAGELFF.

This chain uses TRBV9 with TRBJ1-1; D not certain. Between the trimmed V and J ends, which lost 0 bases and 2 bases, there was a span of 8 bases. CDR1 and CDR2 from the germline V gene are SGDLS and YYNGEE. CDR3 length equals 14 residues. The CDR3 spells CASSVEEGNTEAFF. CDR3 DNA sequence: TGTGCCAGCAGCGTAGAAGAGGGAAACACTGAAGCTTTCTTT.

The gene calls are TRBV14 and TRBJ1-5; no definite D call. The CDR3 contains 13 residues. From germline, CDR1 is SGHDN and CDR2 FVKESK. Trimming stripped 4 bases from V and 4 bases from J, with 8 bases between. The CDR3 sequence: CASSLSPNQPQHF. DNA of the CDR3: TGTGCCAGCAGCCTCTCCCCGAATCAGCCCCAGCATTTT.

The chain carries TRBV6-5 and TRBJ1-2; weak D call: TRBD1 (5 bases). Germline CDR1 MNHEY, CDR2 SVGAGI. CDR3 length: 12 amino acids. Deletions cut 10 bases from V and 7 bases from J, with 16 bases between. CDR3: CATKSGGGGYTF. In nucleotides, the CDR3 is TGTGCCACTAAATCTGGGGGGGGTGGCTACACCTTC.

The chain couples TRBV27 to TRBJ1-5; 8 bases align to TRBD1. V was clipped by 5 bases and J by 3 bases; unmatched bases: 6. Germline CDR1 and CDR2: MNHEY and SMNVEV (reference sequence). This CDR3 spans 15 amino acids. The DNA of the CDR3 is TGTGCCAGCAGTCCGGACAGGGCGGCCAATCAGCCCCAGCATTTT. Translated, it gives CASSPDRAANQPQHF.

J is TRBJ2-4 and V is TRBV5-1; TRBD2 might be the D (5 bases). V was trimmed by 3 bases and J by 3 bases, leaving 19 bases between them. Germline CDR1 reads SGHRS; CDR2 reads YFSETQ. The CDR3 consists of 17 residues. The CDR3: CASSWTGVGSGKNIQYF. The CDR3 region has the DNA TGCGCCAGCAGCTGGACCGGGGTAGGATCTGGCAAAAACATTCAGTACTTC.

About this clone: This sample includes further DNA sequences coding for the same CDR3. The V gene is TRBV5-1, the J gene TRBJ2-5; D is possibly TRBD1 (5 bases). CDR1 and CDR2 (germline): SGHRS, YFSETQ. There are 12 residues in the CDR3. V was pared by 2 bases and J by 3 bases, with 5 bases between. In DNA form, the CDR3 reads TGCGCCAGCAGCTTCAGGGAAGAGACCCAGTACTTC. This codes for CASSFREETQYF. The whole variable domain, remainder taken from reference TRBV5-1 and TRBJ2-5, is KAGVTQTPRYLIKTRGQQVTLSCSPISGHRSVSWYQQTPGQGLQFLFEYFSETQRNKGNFPGRFSGRQFSNSRSEMNVSTLELGDSALYLCASSFREETQYFGPGTRLLVL.

The CDR3 here is CASSDGTGGADTQYF. The CDR3 nucleotides read TGTGCCAGCAGTGACGGGACAGGGGGCGCAGATACGCAGTATTTT. The V gene is TRBV6-4, the J gene TRBJ2-3; the match to TRBD1 covers 12 bases. Germline CDR1 MRHNA, CDR2 SNTAGT. The J segment lost 4 bases and the V segment lost 2 bases, leaving 1 base of the junction unmatched. The CDR3 sequence is 15 residues long.

The CDR3 protein is CASSLGGINYGYTF. CDR3 coding DNA: TGTGCCAGCAGCTTAGGGGGTATTAACTATGGCTACACCTTC. The chain employs TRBV5-4 and TRBJ1-2; the D gene is possibly TRBD1 (6 bases). CDR3 size: 14 residues. Germline CDR1 SGHNT, CDR2 YYREEE (reference sequence). V was trimmed by 2 bases and J by 1 base, leaving 9 bases between them.

The chain is built from TRBV6-5 and TRBJ1-6, with D unresolved. Germline CDR1 is MNHEY and CDR2 is SVGAGI. Trimming took 2 bases from V and 2 from J, leaving 7 bases between them. The CDR3 covers 15 residues. CDR3 nucleotides: TGTGCCAGCAGTTACGAGAGCCCCTATAATTCACCCCTCCACTTT. This sequence encodes CASSYESPYNSPLHF.

The gene calls are TRBV5-4 and TRBJ2-3; D is possibly TRBD2 (6 bases). The germline V gene has CDR1 SGHNT and CDR2 YYREEE (reference sequence). The CDR3 covers 14 residues. V was pared by 4 bases and J by 2 bases, with 11 bases between. The CDR3: CASSPGLLTDTQYF. CDR3 DNA: TGTGCCAGCAGCCCGGGACTCCTCACAGATACGCAGTATTTT.